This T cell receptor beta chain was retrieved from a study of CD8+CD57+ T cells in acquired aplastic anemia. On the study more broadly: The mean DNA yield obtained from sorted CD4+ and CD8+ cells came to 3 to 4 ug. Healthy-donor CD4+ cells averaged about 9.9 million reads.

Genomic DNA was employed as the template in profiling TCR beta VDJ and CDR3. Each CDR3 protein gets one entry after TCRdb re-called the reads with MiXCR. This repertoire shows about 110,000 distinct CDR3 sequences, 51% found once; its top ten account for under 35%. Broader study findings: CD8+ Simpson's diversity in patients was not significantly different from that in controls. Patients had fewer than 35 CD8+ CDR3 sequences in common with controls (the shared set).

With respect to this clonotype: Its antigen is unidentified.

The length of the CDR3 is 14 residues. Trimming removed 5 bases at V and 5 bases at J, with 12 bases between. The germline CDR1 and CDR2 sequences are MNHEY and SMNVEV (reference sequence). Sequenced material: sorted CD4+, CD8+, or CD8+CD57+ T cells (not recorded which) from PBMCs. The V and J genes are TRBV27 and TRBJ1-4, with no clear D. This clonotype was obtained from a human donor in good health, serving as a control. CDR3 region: CASSPHGENEKLFF. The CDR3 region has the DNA TGTGCCAGCAGTCCACATGGGGAGAATGAAAAACTGTTTTTT.